This TCR beta chain was recovered during a study of CD8 T cells in ankylosing spondylitis. Study-wide points: About 8 highly homologous variants made up a TCR beta motif, and this motif appeared characteristic of ankylosing spondylitis blood.

As for this clonotype: As yet, its antigen is unknown.

Quantitative 5'-RACE was performed with molecular barcodes, and it yielded the TCR beta libraries. In TCRdb, the 5' RACE reads were re-called with MiXCR into one record per CDR3 protein. This sample yields about 500,000 distinct CDR3 sequences, of which roughly 13% are seen a single time; around 7% belongs to the top ten. The germline V gene has CDR1 KGHDR and CDR2 SFDVKD. This CDR3 has 16 amino acids. The ends lost 4 bases at V and 3 bases at J; junction bases unmatched: 6. The chain couples TRBV24-1 to TRBJ2-2; 8 nucleotides align to TRBD1. This TCR came from a male donor with ankylosing spondylitis. The sample was blood, either unsorted or a sorted T cell fraction (not recorded which). The CDR3 loop reads CATSDLGQGDTGELFF. The CDR3 DNA follows: TGTGCCACCAGTGACCTTGGACAGGGCGACACCGGGGAGCTGTTTTTT.